These 4 T cell receptor beta chains were sequenced from one sample in a study of shared clonotypes between healthy human individuals. The assay was immunoSEQ multiplex PCR, and TCRdb's table has in-frame clones only and misses some. The table shows hundreds of thousands of clones, with 74% occurring only once. Source material: memory CD4+ T cells sorted from blood. Stated subset: CD45RA-negative fraction. The receptors shown here come from a woman aged 25 to 45 in good health.

This clone was seen a few times. The chain's CDR3 is CASSYSLQTNTGELFF. Written as DNA, the CDR3 is TGTGCCAGCAGTTACTCCTTGCAGACGAACACCGGGGAGCTGTTTTTT. J is TRBJ2-2 and V is TRBV6-5; D not resolved. V was shortened by 0 bases and J by 0 bases, with 8 bases between the two germline ends. The CDR3 length is 16 residues. Germline V gives CDR1 MNHEY, CDR2 SVGAGI.

This chain joins TRBV5-6 and TRBJ2-3; 9 bases match TRBD2. CDR1 and CDR2 from the germline V gene are SGHDT and YYEEEE. J gave up 3 bases and V 5 bases, and 10 bases lay outside the gene matches. CDR3 length: 16 residues. CDR3 region: CASSFFLAGVTDTQYF. The DNA of the CDR3 is TGTGCCAGCAGTTTTTTTTTAGCGGGAGTAACAGATACGCAGTATTTT.

The rearrangement uses TRBV9 and TRBJ1-2; TRBD1 might be the D (6 bases). Germline-derived CDR1 and CDR2 are SGDLS and YYNGEE. CDR3 length: 15 amino acids. With 0 bases removed from V and 7 bases from J, the gap between germline ends came to 16 bases. The CDR3 protein is CASSVGDIQGGGYTF. In nucleotides, the CDR3 is TGTGCCAGCAGCGTAGGGGATATCCAAGGGGGTGGCTACACCTTC.

J is TRBJ1-5 and V is TRBV10-3, with unresolved D. Germline V gene data show CDR1 as ENHRY and CDR2 as SYGVKD. Trimming pared 4 bases from V and 0 bases from J, leaving 7 bases between. The CDR3 consists of 14 residues. In nucleotides, the CDR3 is TGTGCCATCAGTGCTGGGTATAGCAATCAGCCCCAGCATTTT. It specifies CAISAGYSNQPQHF.